This T cell receptor beta chain stems from a study of coeliac disease. Regarding this clone: Its target is unknown.

Generated by immunoSEQ multiplex PCR, the TCRdb table keeps only in-frame clones and is missing some. The sample holds about 4,500 clones, about two thirds seen once. Study-level findings and limits: Intraepithelial and lamina propria fractions were not highly pure, so cross-contamination was possible.

Sequencing was performed on intraepithelial lymphocytes from the gut. The sequence derives from a woman aged 18-29 years with active celiac disease.

CDR3 nucleotides: TGCAGCATCGGGACAGGGAGGCGCACTGAAGCTTTCTTT. Encoded protein: CSIGTGRRTEAFF. The rearrangement uses TRBV29-1 and TRBJ1-1; TRBD1 agrees at 9 bases. Trimming removed 8 bases from V and 4 bases from J; junction bases left unmatched: 8. Germline-derived CDR1 and CDR2 are SQVTM and ANQGSEA. The CDR3 is 13 amino acids. Full variable domain (outside the CDR3, taken from reference TRBV29-1 and TRBJ1-1): SAVISQKPSRDICQRGTSLTIQCQVDSQVTMMFWYRQQPGQSLTLIATANQGSEATYESGFVIDKFPISRPNLTFSTLTVSNMSPEDSSIYLCSIGTGRRTEAFFGQGTRLTVV.